A selection of T cell receptor beta chains follows, all from one sample in a study of cytomegalovirus exposure and HLA in healthy donors. The method was immunoSEQ multiplex PCR; TCRdb's version includes in-frame clones alone and lacks a portion of them. The data show some 120,000 clones, approximately 94% seen once. The sequenced material came from PBMCs. These receptors originate from a man younger than 35 in good health and CMV-seronegative. Each CDR3 is given without its conserved first and last residue.

j_call | v_call | cdr3_aa
TRBJ1-5 | TRBV30 | AWSSRDNQPQH
TRBJ2-5 | TRBV7-9 | ASSSSGSGETQY
TRBJ1-1 | TRBV5-6 | ASSISGYTEAF
TRBJ2-1 | TRBV12-5 | ASAPGGVSYNEQF
TRBJ1-2 | TRBV7-9 | ASSFYTSGQGVPDT
TRBJ2-2 | TRBV6-1 | ASSEEAASGGELF
TRBJ2-5 | TRBV6-5 | ASRRTGKETQY
TRBJ2-7 | TRBV4-1 | ASSQEHGLAGESVEQY
TRBJ2-1 | TRBV9 | ASSVALAGEDNEQF
TRBJ2-1 | TRBV11-3 | ASSFRYHNEQF
TRBJ2-2 | TRBV7-2 | ASSIDRDRLNTGELF
TRBJ1-2 | TRBV7-2 | ASSLDLQRGYT
TRBJ2-2 | TRBV11-3 | ASSSSLLAGEAGELF
TRBJ2-7 | TRBV15 | ATSRGKIQGASYEQY
TRBJ2-1 | TRBV5-5 | ASSLAPGTYNEQF
TRBJ1-4 | TRBV19 | ASSTYDRATNEKLF
TRBJ2-1 | TRBV4-3 | ASSPWTSGRSYEQF
TRBJ2-3 | TRBV5-6 | ASFPDIRTDTQY
TRBJ2-7 | TRBV5-1 | ASSLESSGTYEQY
TRBJ2-7 | TRBV4-3 | ASSQDPSGGYEQY
TRBJ1-4 | TRBV27 | ASSSLTGIQKLF
TRBJ1-5 | TRBV15 | ATSRDRAGNQPQH
TRBJ2-1 | TRBV19 | ASSMGGLEEQF
TRBJ2-1 | TRBV7-8 | ASSLALDRVGNEQF
TRBJ2-7 | TRBV28 | ASGLYEQY
TRBJ2-2 | TRBV2 | ASGDRANTGELF
TRBJ1-5 | TRBV4-3 | ASSQDLRHPGNQPQH
TRBJ2-2 | TRBV5-1 | ASSLRGAQGGGELF
TRBJ1-1 | TRBV4-1 | ASSRSDRDTEAF
TRBJ2-1 | TRBV7-2 | ASSLDGGGVDEQF
TRBJ2-1 | TRBV9 | ASSVEAGRDGNEQF
TRBJ2-1 | TRBV5-6 | ASSRTGGNVEQF
TRBJ1-2 | TRBV5-1 | ASRGRSTYGYT
TRBJ1-2 | TRBV5-8 | ASSPPSYSAKA
TRBJ1-2 | TRBV7-2 | ASSSTPDRPLNYGYT
TRBJ2-2 | TRBV7-8 | ASGTSGSVSPFRELF
TRBJ1-5 | TRBV19 | ASSMFADSNQPQH
TRBJ1-1 | TRBV5-1 | ASSQGTGMNTEAF
TRBJ2-7 | TRBV30 | AWSDRGRMY
TRBJ1-5 | TRBV28 | ASRLLSTGREQPQH
TRBJ2-7 | TRBV6-6 | ASSFSFQGQVEQY
TRBJ2-6 | TRBV5-4 | ASSSTGTGANVLT
TRBJ2-1 | TRBV28 | ASSFRQSPNEQF
TRBJ1-3 | TRBV5-6 | ASSLVGQLTGNTIY
TRBJ2-4 | TRBV6-5 | AMEGSGRRLY
TRBJ2-1 | TRBV29-1 | SGGLAGAYNEQF
TRBJ2-7 | TRBV29-1 | SGSGGGDEQY
TRBJ2-5 | TRBV7-2 | ASSFQLAEETQY
TRBJ2-3 | TRBV9 | ASSPEHRGLADTQY
TRBJ1-5 | TRBV19 | ASSIGGAAGGQPQH
TRBJ2-1 | TRBV29-1 | SVLTDPTHSYNEQF
TRBJ1-3 | TRBV6-5 | ASRAGVVGNTIY
TRBJ1-1 | TRBV27 | ASWTGLGNTEAF
TRBJ2-7 | TRBV30 | AWTQSGYSYEQY